The clone carrying this T cell receptor (beta chain) was detected once. Generated by immunoSEQ multiplex PCR, the TCRdb table keeps only in-frame clones and is missing some. Among some 260,000 clones, approximately 88% were seen once, and the ten largest hold roughly 6%. This record comes from a study of blood T cell repertoires in COVID-19. In the study overall: The United States, Italy and Spain provided the acute and convalescent COVID-19 samples.

CDR1 SGHAT and CDR2 FQNNGV come from the germline V gene. CDR3 length equals 15 residues. The V gene lost 1 base and the J gene lost 1 base, with 9 bases spanning the gap. Sample: peripheral blood. The TCR comes from a woman aged 25 to 39 with COVID-19, enrolled during active disease. The rearrangement joins TRBV11-2 to TRBJ2-3; D is unresolved. The chain's CDR3 is CASSLVTAGTDTQYF. The CDR3 DNA follows: TGTGCCAGCAGCTTAGTTACAGCAGGCACAGATACGCAGTATTTT.